One sample yielded the 3 T cell receptor beta chains listed below, sequenced in a study of blood T cell repertoires in COVID-19. Some clones are missing from TCRdb's copy, which holds only in-frame ones; the method was immunoSEQ multiplex PCR. This table holds under 65,000 clones, less than 75% found once. The sequencing sample was made of peripheral blood. Receptors originate from a woman aged 65 to 85 with acute or convalescent COVID-19.

This clone appeared a few times. The V and J genes are TRBV10-3 and TRBJ2-3; D not certain. The germline gives CDR1 ENHRY, CDR2 SYGVKD. V shed 2 bases and J shed 2 bases, with 8 bases lying between them. The CDR3 is 14 amino acids. CDR3 sequence (DNA): TGTGCCATCAGTGAGGCGGAACACACAGATACGCAGTATTTT. Translation: CAISEAEHTDTQYF.

J is TRBJ1-1 and V is TRBV6-5, with a weak D call TRBD1 (6 bases). Trimming removed 5 bases from V and 4 bases from J, with 14 bases in between. Germline V gene data show CDR1 as MNHEY and CDR2 as SVGAGI. CDR3 size: 14 residues. The CDR3 DNA follows: TGTGCCAGCAGTCCATCTACAGGGTTCACTGAAGCTTTCTTT. Its protein product is CASSPSTGFTEAFF.

This clone appeared a few times. The V and J genes are TRBV5-8 and TRBJ1-2; D is possibly TRBD1 (6 bases). V was shortened by 0 bases and J by 9 bases, with 12 bases between the two germline ends. CDR3 size: 13 residues. Germline lookup yields CDR1 SGHTS and CDR2 YDEGEE. CDR3 sequence reads: CASSLEGRGRYTF. CDR3 sequence (DNA): TGTGCCAGCAGCTTGGAGGGCAGGGGACGCTACACCTTC. Together with reference TRBV5-8 and TRBJ1-2, the CDR3 gives the full variable domain: EAGVTQSPTHLIKTRGQQATLRCSPISGHTSVYWYQQALGLGLQFLLWYDEGEERNRGNFPPRFSGRQFPNYSSELNVNALELEDSALYLCASSLEGRGRYTFGSGTRLTVV.